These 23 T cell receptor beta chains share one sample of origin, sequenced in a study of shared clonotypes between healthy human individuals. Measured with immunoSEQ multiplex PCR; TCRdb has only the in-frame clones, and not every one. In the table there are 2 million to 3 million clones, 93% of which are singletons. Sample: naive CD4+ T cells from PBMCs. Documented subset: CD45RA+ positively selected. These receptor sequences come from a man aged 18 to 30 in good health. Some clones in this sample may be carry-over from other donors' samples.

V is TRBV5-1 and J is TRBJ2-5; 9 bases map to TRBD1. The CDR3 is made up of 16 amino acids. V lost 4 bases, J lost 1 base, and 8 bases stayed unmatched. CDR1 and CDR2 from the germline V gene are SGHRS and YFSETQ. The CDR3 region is CASSRGTGTIQETQYF. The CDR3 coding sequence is TGCGCCAGCAGCCGCGGGACAGGGACGATCCAAGAGACCCAGTACTTC.

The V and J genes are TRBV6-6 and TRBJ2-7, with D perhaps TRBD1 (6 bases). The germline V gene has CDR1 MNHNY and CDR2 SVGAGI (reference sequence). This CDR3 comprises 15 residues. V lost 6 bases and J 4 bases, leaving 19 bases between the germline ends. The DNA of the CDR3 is TGTGCCAGCAGCCTCGCCGGGACACAACATTACGAGCAGTACTTC. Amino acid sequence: CASSLAGTQHYEQYF.

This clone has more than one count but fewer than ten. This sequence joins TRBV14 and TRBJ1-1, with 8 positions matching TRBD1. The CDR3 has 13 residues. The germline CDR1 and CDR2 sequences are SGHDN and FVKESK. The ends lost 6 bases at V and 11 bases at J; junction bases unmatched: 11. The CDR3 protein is CASRPGQGSSAFF. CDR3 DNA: TGTGCCAGCAGACCTGGACAGGGTAGTAGTGCTTTCTTT.

In nucleotides, the CDR3 is TGTGCCAGTAGTACGACTCTAGCGGGAGTCGAGACCCAGTACTTC. It encodes CASSTTLAGVETQYF. V gene TRBV19 combines with J gene TRBJ2-5; 10 positions match TRBD2. The trim removed 4 bases at V and 5 bases at J, leaving 7 bases unmatched. The CDR3 is made up of 15 amino acids. Germline CDR1 is LNHDA and CDR2 is SQIVND (reference sequence).

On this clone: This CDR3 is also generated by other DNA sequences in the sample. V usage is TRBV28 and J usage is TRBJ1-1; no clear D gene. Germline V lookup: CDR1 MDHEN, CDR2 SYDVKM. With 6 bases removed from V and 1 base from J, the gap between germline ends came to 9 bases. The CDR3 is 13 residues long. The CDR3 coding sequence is TGTGCCAGCAGGGTCGGCGGGAACACTGAAGCTTTCTTT. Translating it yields CASRVGGNTEAFF.

The CDR3 loop reads CASSLWMQTQYF. CDR3 coding DNA: TGTGCCAGCAGTTTATGGATGCAAACCCAGTACTTC. The genes are TRBV28 and TRBJ2-5, with D uncertain. CDR1 MDHEN and CDR2 SYDVKM come from the germline V gene. The CDR3 is made up of 12 amino acids. V was pared by 0 bases and J by 8 bases, with 7 bases between.

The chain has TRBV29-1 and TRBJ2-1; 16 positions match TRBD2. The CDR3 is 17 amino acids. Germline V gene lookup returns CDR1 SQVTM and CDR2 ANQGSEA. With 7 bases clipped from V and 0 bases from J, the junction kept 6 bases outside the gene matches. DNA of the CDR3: TGCAGCGCCGAGGGACTAGCGGGGGGGAGCTCCTACAATGAGCAGTTCTTC. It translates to CSAEGLAGGSSYNEQFF.

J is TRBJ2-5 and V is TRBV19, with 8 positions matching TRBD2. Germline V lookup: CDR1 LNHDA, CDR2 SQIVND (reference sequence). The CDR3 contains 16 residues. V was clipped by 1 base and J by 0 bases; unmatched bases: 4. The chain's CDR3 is CASSIGVAGNQETQYF. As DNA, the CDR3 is TGTGCCAGTAGTATAGGAGTAGCGGGGAACCAAGAGACCCAGTACTTC.

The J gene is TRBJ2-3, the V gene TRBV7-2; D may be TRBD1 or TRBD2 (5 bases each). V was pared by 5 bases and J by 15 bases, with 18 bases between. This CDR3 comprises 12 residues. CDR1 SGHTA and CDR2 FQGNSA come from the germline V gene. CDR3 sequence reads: CASSTGLEEQYF. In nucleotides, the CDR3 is TGTGCCAGCAGCACGGGGCTGGAAGAGCAATATTTT.

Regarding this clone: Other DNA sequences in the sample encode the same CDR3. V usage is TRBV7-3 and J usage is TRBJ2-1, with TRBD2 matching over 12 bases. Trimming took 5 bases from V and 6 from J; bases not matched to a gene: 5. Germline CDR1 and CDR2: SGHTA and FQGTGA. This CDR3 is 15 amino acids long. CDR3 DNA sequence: TGTGCCAGCAGCCGACTAGCGGGAGTGGGCAATGAGCAGTTCTTC. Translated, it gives CASSRLAGVGNEQFF.

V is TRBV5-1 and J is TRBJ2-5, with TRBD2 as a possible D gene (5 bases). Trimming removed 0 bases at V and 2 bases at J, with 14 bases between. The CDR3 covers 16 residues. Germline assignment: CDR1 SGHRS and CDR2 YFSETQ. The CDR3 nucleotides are TGCGCCAGCAGCTTGGCCTTAAATCCGGGGCAAGAGACCCAGTACTTC. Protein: CASSLALNPGQETQYF.

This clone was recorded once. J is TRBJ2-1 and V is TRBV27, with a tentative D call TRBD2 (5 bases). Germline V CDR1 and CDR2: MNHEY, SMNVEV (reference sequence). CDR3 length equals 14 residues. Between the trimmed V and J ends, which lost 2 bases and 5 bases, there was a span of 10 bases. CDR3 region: CASSLRSGNNEQFF. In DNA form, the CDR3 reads TGTGCCAGCAGTTTAAGATCCGGGAACAATGAGCAGTTCTTC.

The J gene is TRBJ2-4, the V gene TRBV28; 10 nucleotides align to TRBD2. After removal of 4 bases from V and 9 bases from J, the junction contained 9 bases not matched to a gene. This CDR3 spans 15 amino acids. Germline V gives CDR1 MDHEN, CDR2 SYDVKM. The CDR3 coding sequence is TGTGCCAGCAGTTGGCTAGCGGGAGTCTTGTCCATTCAGTACTTC. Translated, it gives CASSWLAGVLSIQYF.

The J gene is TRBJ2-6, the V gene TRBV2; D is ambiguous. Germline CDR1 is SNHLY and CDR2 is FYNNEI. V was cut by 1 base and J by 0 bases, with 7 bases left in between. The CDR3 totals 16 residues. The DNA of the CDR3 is TGTGCCAGCAGTGAAGGCCAGAACTCTGGGGCCAACGTCCTGACTTTC. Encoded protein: CASSEGQNSGANVLTF.

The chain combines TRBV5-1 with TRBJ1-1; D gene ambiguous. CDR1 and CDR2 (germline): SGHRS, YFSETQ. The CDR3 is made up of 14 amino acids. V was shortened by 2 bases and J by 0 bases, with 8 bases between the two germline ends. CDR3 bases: TGCGCCAGCAGCTTTACCCCCCTGAACACTGAAGCTTTCTTT. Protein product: CASSFTPLNTEAFF.

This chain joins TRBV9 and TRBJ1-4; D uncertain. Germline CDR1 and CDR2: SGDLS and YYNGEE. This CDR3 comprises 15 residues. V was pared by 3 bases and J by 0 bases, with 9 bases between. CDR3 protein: CASSASGATNEKLFF. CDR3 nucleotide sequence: TGTGCCAGCAGCGCTTCAGGAGCAACTAATGAAAAACTGTTTTTT.

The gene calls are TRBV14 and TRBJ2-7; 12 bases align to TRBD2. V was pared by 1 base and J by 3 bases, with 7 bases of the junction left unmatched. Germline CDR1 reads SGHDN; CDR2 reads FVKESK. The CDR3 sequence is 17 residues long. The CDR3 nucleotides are TGTGCCAGCAGCCAAGCTTACGGACTAGCGGGATTCTACGAGCAGTACTTC. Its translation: CASSQAYGLAGFYEQYF.

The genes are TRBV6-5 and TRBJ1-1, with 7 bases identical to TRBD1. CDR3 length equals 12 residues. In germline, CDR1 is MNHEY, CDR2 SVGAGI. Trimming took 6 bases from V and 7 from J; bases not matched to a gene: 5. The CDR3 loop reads CASSDRAFEAFF. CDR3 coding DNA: TGTGCCAGCAGCGACAGGGCCTTTGAAGCTTTCTTT.

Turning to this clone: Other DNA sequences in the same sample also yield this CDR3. The CDR3 spells CASRGQGSQPQHF. The CDR3 nucleotides read TGTGCCAGCAGGGGACAGGGCAGTCAGCCCCAGCATTTT. V gene TRBV2 combines with J gene TRBJ1-5; 9 nucleotides match TRBD1. V was pared by 6 bases and J by 6 bases, with 3 bases of the junction left unmatched. CDR3 length equals 13 residues. Germline CDR1 SNHLY, CDR2 FYNNEI.

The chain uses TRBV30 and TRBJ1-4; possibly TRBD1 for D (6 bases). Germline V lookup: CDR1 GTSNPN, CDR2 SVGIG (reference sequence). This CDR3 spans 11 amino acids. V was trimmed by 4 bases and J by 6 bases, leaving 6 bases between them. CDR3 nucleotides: TGTGCCTGGAACAGGGATGAAAAACTGTTTTTT. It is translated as CAWNRDEKLFF.

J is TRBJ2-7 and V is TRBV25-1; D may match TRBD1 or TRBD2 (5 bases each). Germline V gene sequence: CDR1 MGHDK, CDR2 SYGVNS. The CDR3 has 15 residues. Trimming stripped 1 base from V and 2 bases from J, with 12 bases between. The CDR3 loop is CASSEWPGTPYEQYF. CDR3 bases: TGTGCCAGCAGTGAATGGCCAGGGACCCCCTACGAGCAGTACTTC.

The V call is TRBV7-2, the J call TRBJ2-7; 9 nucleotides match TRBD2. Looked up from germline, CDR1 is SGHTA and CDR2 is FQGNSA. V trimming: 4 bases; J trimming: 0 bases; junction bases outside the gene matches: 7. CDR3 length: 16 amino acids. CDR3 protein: CASSYKAGGLSYEQYF. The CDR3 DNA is TGTGCCAGCAGCTACAAAGCGGGAGGCCTCTCCTACGAGCAGTACTTC.

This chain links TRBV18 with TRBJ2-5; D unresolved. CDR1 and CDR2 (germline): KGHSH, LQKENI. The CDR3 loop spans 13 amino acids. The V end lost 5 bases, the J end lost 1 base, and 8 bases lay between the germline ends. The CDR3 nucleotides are TGTGCCAGCTCATCATATGTCCAAGAGACCCAGTACTTC. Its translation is CASSSYVQETQYF.